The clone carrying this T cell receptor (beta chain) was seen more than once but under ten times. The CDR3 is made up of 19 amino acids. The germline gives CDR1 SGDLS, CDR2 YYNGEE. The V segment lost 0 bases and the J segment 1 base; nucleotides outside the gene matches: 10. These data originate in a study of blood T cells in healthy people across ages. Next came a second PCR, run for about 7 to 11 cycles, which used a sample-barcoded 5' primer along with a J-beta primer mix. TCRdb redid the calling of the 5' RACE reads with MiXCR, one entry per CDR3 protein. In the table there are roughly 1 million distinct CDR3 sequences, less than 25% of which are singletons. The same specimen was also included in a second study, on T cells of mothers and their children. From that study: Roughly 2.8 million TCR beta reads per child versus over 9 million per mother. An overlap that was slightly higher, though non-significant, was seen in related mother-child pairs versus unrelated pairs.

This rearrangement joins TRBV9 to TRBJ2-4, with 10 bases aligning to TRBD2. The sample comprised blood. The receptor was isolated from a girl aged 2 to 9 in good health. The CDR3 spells CASSVGTSGSPGAKNIQYF. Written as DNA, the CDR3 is TGTGCCAGCAGCGTAGGGACTAGCGGATCCCCTGGGGCCAAAAACATTCAGTACTTC. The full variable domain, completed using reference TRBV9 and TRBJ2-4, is DSGVTQTPKHLITATGQRVTLRCSPRSGDLSVYWYQQSLDQGLQFLIQYYNGEERAKGNILERFSAQQFPDLHSELNLSSLELGDSALYFCASSVGTSGSPGAKNIQYFGAGTRLSVL.